This T cell receptor beta chain was retrieved from a study of regulatory T cells in long-lasting Graves disease. Study-wide results and limits: Results may be inaccurate due to the small sample size.

The authors built TCR beta libraries using iRepertoire HTBI primers and Arm-PCR of CDR3 regions. TCRdb recomputed calls from the multiplex PCR reads with MiXCR, one row per CDR3 protein. The data contain hundreds of thousands of distinct CDR3 sequences, approximately 16% of them singletons. There are a few counts of this clonotype. Its cognate antigen is unknown. Germline trimming cut 5 bases from V and 7 bases from J; bases unmatched to any gene: 8. The germline V gene encodes CDR1 SGHTA and CDR2 FQGTGA. CDR3 length: 16 residues. As for time point: newly diagnosed GD, antithyroid drugs for less than 3 months. Making the TCR library involved RNA that had been extracted from PBMCs. An endocrinology unit in Xi'an, China, supplied the patients. EDTA tubes collected around 10 milliliters of peripheral blood. This sample also belongs to another study, concerning T cells in Graves' hyperthyroidism and ophthalmopathy. That source reports: Newly diagnosed hyperthyroidism, duration under 2 months, in patients aged 18 to 65.

The clonotype was recovered from a man aged 35 to 55 with Graves disease. This rearrangement joins TRBV7-3 to TRBJ2-1; TRBD2 agrees at 13 bases. Here the sequenced sample was peripheral blood mononuclear cells (PBMCs), taken at new diagnosis, from a patient treated with antithyroid drugs. The CDR3 sequence: CASSTLTSGGENEQFF. The DNA for the CDR3 is TGTGCCAGCAGCACTCTTACTAGCGGGGGGGAAAATGAGCAGTTCTTC.